The clone carrying this T cell receptor (beta chain) has only a few counts. These data come from a study of blood T cell repertoires in COVID-19. Study context: Specimens from acute and convalescent COVID-19 originated in the United States, Italy and Spain. T cells, B-cell-depleted T cells, or PBMCs provided the cDNA or gDNA that served as material.

Sequencing used immunoSEQ multiplex PCR; TCRdb keeps in-frame clones, though not all of them. Among around 170,000 clones listed, 75% to 90% were seen once. The germline CDR1 and CDR2 sequences are MDHEN and SYDVKM. CDR3 length: 21 amino acids. The V gene end was trimmed by 7 bases and the J gene end by 2 bases; junction bases not matched to a gene: 20. The J gene is TRBJ2-7, the V gene TRBV28; 16 bases fit TRBD2. This TCR was sampled from a middle-aged woman with acute or convalescent COVID-19. The sequencing input was peripheral blood. The CDR3 protein is CASNGPGTSGRALYYTYEQYF. DNA for the CDR3: TGTGCCAGCAATGGGCCCGGGACTAGCGGGAGGGCGCTCTATTACACCTACGAGCAGTACTTC.